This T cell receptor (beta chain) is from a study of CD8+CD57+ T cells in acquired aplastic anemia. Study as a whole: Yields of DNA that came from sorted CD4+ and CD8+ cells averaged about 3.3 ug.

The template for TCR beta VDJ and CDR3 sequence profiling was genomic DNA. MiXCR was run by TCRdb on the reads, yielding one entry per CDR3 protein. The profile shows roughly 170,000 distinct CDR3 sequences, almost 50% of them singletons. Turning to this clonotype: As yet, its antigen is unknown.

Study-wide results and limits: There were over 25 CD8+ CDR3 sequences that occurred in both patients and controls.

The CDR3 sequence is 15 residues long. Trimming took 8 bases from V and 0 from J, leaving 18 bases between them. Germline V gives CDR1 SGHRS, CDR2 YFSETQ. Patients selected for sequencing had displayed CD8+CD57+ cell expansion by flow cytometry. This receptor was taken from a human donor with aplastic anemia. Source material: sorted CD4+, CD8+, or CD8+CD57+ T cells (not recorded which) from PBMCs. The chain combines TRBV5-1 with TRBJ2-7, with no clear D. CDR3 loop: CASRLVGWSSYEQYF. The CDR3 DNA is TGCGCCAGTCGATTGGTGGGCTGGAGCTCCTACGAGCAGTACTTC.